Following are 18 T cell receptor beta chains from one sample sequenced in a study of control samples from healthy donors and cancer patients (dated by TCRdb to 2018 to 2021). The library was produced with the immunoSEQ multiplex PCR assay. Imported from immuneACCESS, the table was reduced by TCRdb to in-frame sequences with V and J called. These copies leave out some clones; in studies compared against another copy, an unresolved V gene accounts for under half, and the cause of the remainder is not known. This sample lists 50,000 or so clones; more than 95% were detected once. The ten largest clones add up to about 1.1% of the sample. The sequencing sample was made of blood. The source is a woman aged 18-30 years in good health.

The rearrangement links TRBV25-1 to TRBJ2-5; either TRBD1 or TRBD2 may supply D (7 bases each). Germline CDR1 MGHDK, CDR2 SYGVNS. The V end lost 2 bases, the J end lost 2 bases, and 12 bases lay between the germline ends. The CDR3 runs to 15 residues. CDR3 region: CASSEHRGGQETQYF. DNA of the CDR3: TGTGCCAGCAGTGAACACAGGGGAGGGCAAGAGACCCAGTACTTC. Filled out from reference TRBV25-1 and TRBJ2-5, the complete variable domain reads EADIYQTPRYLVIGTGKKITLECSQTMGHDKMYWYQQDPGMELHLIHYSYGVNSTEKGDLSSESTVSRIRTEHFPLTLESARPSHTSQYLCASSEHRGGQETQYFGPGTRLLVL.

The chain joins TRBV6-1 to TRBJ2-3, with TRBD2 matching over 12 bases. This CDR3 has 19 amino acids. V lost 0 bases and J lost 5; bases outside the gene matches: 12. The germline V gene has CDR1 MNHNS and CDR2 SASEGT. The CDR3 sequence: CASSEAQLGLAGIRDTQYF. The CDR3 bases are TGTGCCAGCAGTGAAGCTCAACTTGGACTAGCGGGGATCAGAGATACGCAGTATTTT.

This clone was detected once. V is TRBV25-1 and J is TRBJ1-2; D might be TRBD1 (5 bases). Germline CDR1 reads MGHDK; CDR2 reads SYGVNS. V was trimmed by 2 bases and J by 6 bases, leaving 16 bases between them. The CDR3 totals 15 residues. DNA of the CDR3: TGTGCCAGCAGTGAAGACGGGCAGGGCTGGAATGGCTACACCTTC. Its translation is CASSEDGQGWNGYTF.

The chain employs TRBV6-5 and TRBJ1-1; no clear D gene. Per germline, CDR1 MNHEY and CDR2 SVGAGI. The CDR3 sequence is 12 residues long. Trimming stripped 6 bases from V and 10 bases from J, with 15 bases between. The CDR3, as DNA: TGTGCCAGCAGCAACCTCGGTCTTACAGCTTTCTTT. Amino acids: CASSNLGLTAFF.

The chain is built from TRBV7-6 and TRBJ2-3; TRBD1 is a possible D gene (6 bases). Looked up from germline, CDR1 is SGHVS and CDR2 is FNYEAQ. V was shortened by 1 base and J by 3 bases, with 14 bases between the two germline ends. The length of the CDR3 is 16 residues. CDR3 region: CASSLEVLGATDTQYF. For the CDR3, the DNA is TGTGCCAGCAGCTTAGAGGTGCTGGGGGCAACAGATACGCAGTATTTT.

J is TRBJ1-5 and V is TRBV5-1, with D unresolved. The CDR3 runs 13 residues. The V gene's germline CDR1 is SGHRS and CDR2 YFSETQ. Trimming shortened V by 0 bases and J by 4 bases, and 5 bases separated the two germline ends. This CDR3 is CASSLGANQPQHF. The CDR3 DNA is TGCGCCAGCAGCTTGGGAGCTAATCAGCCCCAGCATTTT.

The chain recombines TRBV15 with TRBJ1-2; D not certain. The CDR3 has 14 residues. V was pared by 0 bases and J by 4 bases, with 9 bases between. Germline V gives CDR1 LNHNV, CDR2 YYDKDF (reference sequence). In DNA form, the CDR3 reads TGTGCCACCAGCAGAGACAGCTCCGGCTATGGCTACACCTTC. This sequence encodes CATSRDSSGYGYTF.

The CDR3 here is CATSSTGQINQPQHF. CDR3 bases: TGTGCCACCAGCAGCACGGGACAGATTAATCAGCCCCAGCATTTT. The chain combines TRBV15 with TRBJ1-5; TRBD1 aligns across 7 bases. V dropped 3 bases and J dropped 4; count of bases not matched to a gene: 6. Germline V gene lookup returns CDR1 LNHNV and CDR2 YYDKDF (reference sequence). This CDR3 is built from 15 residues.

This clone was seen just once. This chain links TRBV6-6 with TRBJ2-1, with 9 bases matching TRBD2. The germline CDR1 and CDR2 sequences are MNHNY and SVGAGI (reference sequence). V was clipped by 8 bases and J by 7 bases; unmatched bases: 9. CDR3 length: 14 amino acids. The CDR3 protein is CASFLAGEVNEQFF. The DNA of the CDR3 is TGTGCCAGCTTTTTAGCGGGGGAGGTTAATGAGCAGTTCTTC.

The J gene is TRBJ1-1, the V gene TRBV11-2; 10 bases are a match to TRBD1. V was pared by 4 bases and J by 1 base, with 3 bases of the junction left unmatched. The CDR3 contains 15 residues. CDR1 and CDR2 from the germline V gene are SGHAT and FQNNGV. The CDR3 DNA follows: TGTGCCAGCAGCTCCCGACAGGGGGCGAACACTGAAGCTTTCTTT. Translated, it gives CASSSRQGANTEAFF.

The chain links TRBV7-2 to TRBJ2-7; 9 nucleotides agree with TRBD1. This CDR3 comprises 15 residues. Germline V gene data show CDR1 as SGHTA and CDR2 as FQGNSA. V lost 6 bases, J lost 5 bases, and 11 bases stayed unmatched. This CDR3 reads CASSRHRDREHEQYF. CDR3 DNA: TGTGCCAGCAGTAGACACCGGGACAGGGAACACGAGCAGTACTTC.

The V and J genes are TRBV19 and TRBJ2-7; 7 nucleotides agree with TRBD1. V shed 7 bases and J 2 bases; nucleotides not matched to a gene: 5. CDR1 LNHDA and CDR2 SQIVND come from the germline V gene (reference sequence). The CDR3 has 13 residues. In nucleotides, the CDR3 is TGTGCCAGTACCAAGACAGGGACCTACGAGCAGTACTTC. Protein product: CASTKTGTYEQYF.

This clone was recorded only once. This chain connects TRBV10-3 to TRBJ2-3; no firm D call. The CDR3 loop spans 12 amino acids. Germline CDR1 and CDR2: ENHRY and SYGVKD. With 3 bases removed from V and 3 bases from J, the gap between germline ends came to 4 bases. CDR3 in amino acids: CAISDPTDTQYF. The CDR3 DNA is TGTGCCATCAGTGACCCTACAGATACGCAGTATTTT.

The gene calls are TRBV7-2 and TRBJ2-3; TRBD2 matches at 8 bases. The length of the CDR3 is 16 residues. Per germline, CDR1 SGHTA and CDR2 FQGNSA. With 0 bases clipped from V and 5 bases from J, the junction kept 7 bases outside the gene matches. The CDR3 coding sequence is TGTGCCAGCAGCTTAGCGTACAGCGGGGGCCTAGATACGCAGTATTTT. This translates into CASSLAYSGGLDTQYF.

V and J are TRBV29-1 and TRBJ2-3; the D gene is possibly TRBD1 (5 bases). The CDR3 covers 16 residues. Germline V lookup: CDR1 SQVTM, CDR2 ANQGSEA. Trimming removed 7 bases at V and 2 bases at J, with 22 bases between. CDR3 sequence reads: CSGYNPTDTHTDTQYF. The CDR3, as DNA: TGCAGCGGCTACAATCCGACAGACACACACACAGATACGCAGTATTTT.

The chain couples TRBV11-2 to TRBJ2-7; D could derive from TRBD1 or TRBD2 (5 bases each). The germline V gene has CDR1 SGHAT and CDR2 FQNNGV. CDR3 length equals 13 residues. V shed 8 bases and J shed 2 bases, with 13 bases lying between them. CDR3 nucleotides: TGTGCCAGCGCTCCGGGGACCACCTACGAGCAGTACTTC. Protein: CASAPGTTYEQYF.

The chain uses TRBV25-1 and TRBJ1-4; 8 bases line up with TRBD1. Germline V lookup: CDR1 MGHDK, CDR2 SYGVNS. Trimming removed 3 bases from V and 0 bases from J; junction bases left unmatched: 6. The CDR3 spans 17 residues. This CDR3 is CASSDWTGSATNEKLFF. Written as DNA, the CDR3 is TGTGCCAGCAGTGACTGGACAGGGAGTGCAACTAATGAAAAACTGTTTTTT. The whole variable domain, filled in from reference TRBV25-1 and TRBJ1-4, reads EADIYQTPRYLVIGTGKKITLECSQTMGHDKMYWYQQDPGMELHLIHYSYGVNSTEKGDLSSESTVSRIRTEHFPLTLESARPSHTSQYLCASSDWTGSATNEKLFFGSGTQLSVL.

V gene TRBV27 combines with J gene TRBJ1-1; 9 bases are a match to TRBD1. This CDR3 spans 15 amino acids. Losses at the gene ends were 4 bases for V and 5 bases for J; bases not matched to a gene: 8. Germline loops: CDR1 MNHEY, CDR2 SMNVEV (reference sequence). In nucleotides, the CDR3 is TGTGCCAGCAGTTGGGGACAGGGAAGGGAAACTGAAGCTTTCTTT. Its translation is CASSWGQGRETEAFF.